Following are 22 T cell receptor beta chains from one sample sequenced in a study of T cells in Graves' hyperthyroidism and ophthalmopathy (dated by TCRdb to the late 2010s). Libraries were made using multiplex PCR. Sequenced on an Illumina HiSeq 2000. The TCR beta CDR3 regions were amplified from RNA transcripts. For the first round of RT-PCR on the TCR CDR3, the HTBI primer set was used together with the Qiagen OneStep RT-PCR kit. TCRdb's own reprocessing of the public reads used fastp at Q25 and MiXCR and kept productive beta chains. Rows merge per CDR3 protein into single entries with the most common DNA and genes. Present in this sample are 300,000 to 450,000 distinct CDR3 sequences, approximately 15% of which were seen just once. Approximately 11% of the sample comes from the top ten. Sequenced: blood. These receptors were collected from a woman aged 60 to 75 with Graves' hyperthyroidism.

Ten or more counts support this clonotype. The rearrangement uses TRBV5-1 and TRBJ1-5; the D gene is possibly TRBD1 (6 bases). Per the germline V gene, CDR1 is SGHRS and CDR2 is YFSETQ. The germline V and J ends were trimmed by 3 bases and 3 bases, with 13 bases remaining between them. The CDR3 contains 15 residues. In nucleotides, the CDR3 is TGCGCCAGCAGCTCCGGGACACTAGACAATCAGCCCCAGCATTTT. Translated: CASSSGTLDNQPQHF.

This clonotype was seen a single time. A single base separates this from a much larger clone, so it may be a read error. V is TRBV12-3 or TRBV12-4 and J is TRBJ2-7; a possible D gene is TRBD1 (6 bases). CDR3 size: 14 residues. V gave up 5 bases and J gave up 5 bases, with 16 bases separating them. CDR3 sequence: CASSPAARDNEQYF. The CDR3 DNA sequence: TGTGCCAGCAGTCCGGCGGCCAGGGACAACGAGCAGTACTTC.

This clonotype was counted many times. CDR3 DNA sequence: TGTGCCAGCAGAGGAGGACAGGGGACTTGGGAGCAGTACTTC. Translation gives CASRGGQGTWEQYF. V and J are TRBV2 and TRBJ2-7, with 9 bases that match TRBD1. Germline V lookup: CDR1 SNHLY, CDR2 FYNNEI. V shed 6 bases, J shed 7 bases, and the junction held 10 bases outside the gene matches. The CDR3 spans 14 residues.

This clonotype was counted at least ten times. The J gene is TRBJ1-6, the V gene TRBV6-5; D gene uncertain. CDR1 is MNHEY and CDR2 is SVGAGI in the germline V gene. CDR3 length: 17 residues. V was trimmed by 0 bases and J by 6 bases, leaving 15 bases between them. The CDR3 region is CASSYSIQLRGNSPLHF. The CDR3 nucleotides are TGTGCCAGCAGTTACTCGATCCAATTGCGGGGTAATTCACCCCTCCACTTT.

This clonotype was seen at least ten times. This rearrangement joins TRBV28 to TRBJ1-1; D is uncertain. CDR3 length: 13 residues. Germline V lookup: CDR1 MDHEN, CDR2 SYDVKM. The germline V and J ends were trimmed by 6 bases and 4 bases, with 12 bases remaining between them. The DNA of the CDR3 is TGTGCCAGCAGAATTCATTTGTCCACTGAAGCTTTCTTT. The encoded protein is CASRIHLSTEAFF.

Notes on this clonotype: This may stem from a read error, because a much larger clone lies one nucleotide away. The J gene is TRBJ2-7, the V gene TRBV2, with D possibly being TRBD2 (5 bases). This CDR3 contains 15 residues. Germline V gene sequence: CDR1 SNHLY, CDR2 FYNNEI. The CDR3 spells CVSSVPWTSDYEQYF. DNA for the CDR3: TGTGTCAGCAGTGTCCCGTGGACTTCTGACTACGAGCAGTACTTC. The whole variable domain, filled in from reference TRBV2 and TRBJ2-7, reads EPEVTQTPSHQVTQMGQEVILRCVPISNHLYFYWYRQILGQKVEFLVSFYNNEISEKSEIFDDQFSVERPDGSNFTLKIRSTKLEDSAMYFCVSSVPWTSDYEQYFGPGTRLTVT.

At least ten counts were recorded for this clonotype. The chain uses TRBV20-1 and TRBJ2-1; 11 positions agree with TRBD2. The V gene's germline CDR1 is DFQATT and CDR2 SNEGSKA (reference sequence). The J segment lost 6 bases and the V segment lost 3 bases, leaving 7 bases of the junction unmatched. This CDR3 has 15 amino acids. CDR3: CSASHLGTSGNEQFF. The CDR3 DNA sequence: TGCAGTGCTAGCCACCTTGGGACTAGCGGCAATGAGCAGTTCTTC.

This clonotype was seen a handful of times. J is TRBJ1-1 and V is TRBV20-1; D not certain. The CDR3 is 10 amino acids. Trimming pared 7 bases from V and 5 bases from J, leaving 8 bases between. Germline V gene lookup returns CDR1 DFQATT and CDR2 SNEGSKA (reference sequence). CDR3: CSVFRTEAFF. CDR3 nucleotides: TGCAGTGTATTCAGGACTGAAGCTTTCTTT.

The chain combines TRBV6-1 with TRBJ2-2; D call uncertain. The CDR3 covers 17 residues. Germline lookup yields CDR1 MNHNS and CDR2 SASEGT. Trimming left V 7 bases short and J 1 base short, with 19 bases between. The CDR3 protein is CASTSIMGFENTGELFF. CDR3 coding DNA: TGTGCCAGCACCTCGATCATGGGCTTTGAGAACACCGGGGAGCTGTTTTTT.

A word on this clonotype: This may be a read error, as it is one base from a much larger clone. This rearrangement joins TRBV5-6 to TRBJ1-1, with D unclear. The germline V gene has CDR1 SGHDT and CDR2 YYEEEE. CDR3 length: 16 amino acids. V was shortened by 6 bases and J by 3 bases, with 21 bases between the two germline ends. The CDR3 region has the DNA TGTGCCAGCACCGGACTGGGTCCCGAGATGGACACTGAAGCTTTCTTT. Protein: CASTGLGPEMDTEAFF.

In its sample, this clonotype was seen many times. V gene TRBV12-3 or TRBV12-4 combines with J gene TRBJ1-2, with D hard to call. The CDR3 loop spans 14 amino acids. V shed 5 bases and J shed 1 base, with 11 bases lying between them. In nucleotides, the CDR3 is TGTGCCAGCAGTCCCACGACCATTAACTATGGCTACACCTTC. This gives the protein CASSPTTINYGYTF.

This clonotype was recorded at least ten times. The V and J genes are TRBV7-2 and TRBJ1-1; D ambiguous. The CDR3 totals 12 residues. V was trimmed by 3 bases and J by 4 bases, leaving 6 bases between them. Looked up from germline, CDR1 is SGHTA and CDR2 is FQGNSA. The CDR3 reads CASSLLITEAFF. The CDR3 DNA follows: TGTGCCAGCAGCTTGTTGATCACTGAAGCTTTCTTT.

This clonotype was counted many times. V and J are TRBV5-1 and TRBJ2-3; D gene unclear. The V end lost 0 bases, the J end lost 3 bases, and 8 bases lay between the germline ends. Germline V gene data show CDR1 as SGHRS and CDR2 as YFSETQ. The CDR3 covers 14 residues. The CDR3 DNA follows: TGCGCCAGCAGCTTGGCGATGGCGACAGATACGCAGTATTTT. Protein product: CASSLAMATDTQYF. The full variable domain, in which reference TRBV5-1 and TRBJ2-3 provide the parts outside the CDR3, is KAGVTQTPRYLIKTRGQQVTLSCSPISGHRSVSWYQQTPGQGLQFLFEYFSETQRNKGNFPGRFSGRQFSNSRSEMNVSTLELGDSALYLCASSLAMATDTQYFGPGTRLTVL.

This clonotype showed up just a few times. A much bigger clone sits one base away, suggesting this may be a read error. The chain joins TRBV7-9 to TRBJ2-7; a weak D match, TRBD1 (6 bases). Trimming stripped 4 bases from V and 3 bases from J, with 16 bases between. The germline V gene has CDR1 SEHNR and CDR2 FQNEAQ (reference sequence). The CDR3 contains 15 residues. The CDR3 spells CASSSGVWDIYEQYF. CDR3 nucleotides: TGTGCCAGCAGCTCCGGGGTTTGGGACATCTACGAGCAGTACTTC.

Concerning this clonotype itself: One base away lies a much larger clone, so this may be a sequencing read error. The chain employs TRBV18 and TRBJ2-7; perhaps TRBD1 as D (6 bases). CDR3 length equals 13 residues. Deletions cut 8 bases from V and 10 bases from J, with 21 bases between. The germline gives CDR1 KGHSH, CDR2 LQKENI. In DNA, the CDR3 is TGTGCCAGCCCACTAGGAACTCCTGGGGGCCAGTACTTC. Translating gives CASPLGTPGGQYF.

This clonotype has a handful of counts. The chain couples TRBV5-4 to TRBJ2-2; TRBD2 matches 10 bases. This CDR3 has 16 amino acids. V was pared by 6 bases and J by 3 bases, with 8 bases of the junction left unmatched. The germline V gene has CDR1 SGHNT and CDR2 YYREEE (reference sequence). The CDR3 DNA reads as TGTGCCAGCACGGGAGCGGGAGGGCCTGACACCGGGGAGCTGTTTTTT. This translates into CASTGAGGPDTGELFF.

The sample holds many counts of this clonotype. This rearrangement joins TRBV9 to TRBJ1-2; a possible D gene is TRBD1 (5 bases). Germline V CDR1 and CDR2: SGDLS, YYNGEE. This CDR3 is built from 15 residues. Trimming removed 6 bases at V and 0 bases at J, with 15 bases between. In DNA form, the CDR3 reads TGTGCCAGCACCCCTAGTGGGGGAACTAACTATGGCTACACCTTC. Protein product: CASTPSGGTNYGYTF.

The J gene is TRBJ1-2, the V gene TRBV4-1, with 8 nucleotides matching TRBD1. CDR3 size: 16 residues. Germline CDR1 MGHRA, CDR2 YSYEKL. The V segment lost 4 bases and the J segment 2 bases; nucleotides outside the gene matches: 9. CDR3 sequence (DNA): TGCGCCAGCAGCCCTTCCGGGACAGGCTCAAACTATGGCTACACCTTC. Translated: CASSPSGTGSNYGYTF.

The rearrangement joins TRBV20-1 to TRBJ1-6, with 9 bases fitting TRBD1. The CDR3 runs 16 residues. V lost 6 bases to trimming and J lost 10 bases; unmatched junction nucleotides: 16. The germline CDR1 and CDR2 sequences are DFQATT and SNEGSKA (reference sequence). CDR3 DNA sequence: TGCAGTGCCAACCAGCGACAGGGGGAAGTTGGATCACCCCTCCACTTT. The encoded protein is CSANQRQGEVGSPLHF.

This clonotype has at least ten counts. This sequence joins TRBV28 and TRBJ2-3, with 8 bases lining up with TRBD2. Germline values: CDR1 MDHEN, CDR2 SYDVKM. The CDR3 covers 14 residues. Trimming removed 7 bases from V and 6 bases from J; junction bases left unmatched: 9. The CDR3: CASTPRGAEDTQYF. For the CDR3, the DNA is TGTGCCAGCACCCCGCGGGGGGCGGAGGATACGCAGTATTTT. Filled out from reference TRBV28 and TRBJ2-3, the complete variable domain reads DVKVTQSSRYLVKRTGEKVFLECVQDMDHENMFWYRQDPGLGLRLIYFSYDVKMKEKGDIPEGYSVSREKKERFSLILESASTNQTSMYLCASTPRGAEDTQYFGPGTRLTVL.

This clonotype was picked up many times. This chain uses TRBV18 with TRBJ2-7, with D tentatively TRBD1 (8 bases). V gave up 6 bases and J gave up 5 bases, with 14 bases separating them. CDR3 length equals 13 residues. Germline V gene lookup returns CDR1 KGHSH and CDR2 LQKENI. This chain's CDR3 is CASSATGGDEQYF. The DNA of the CDR3 is TGTGCCAGCTCGGCAACAGGGGGGGACGAGCAGTACTTC.

This clonotype was counted at least ten times. This rearrangement joins TRBV10-1 to TRBJ1-1, with TRBD1 identical over 7 bases. Germline-derived CDR1 and CDR2 are WNHNN and SYGVQD (reference sequence). The CDR3 has 15 residues. The V gene end was trimmed by 10 bases and the J gene end by 1 base; junction bases not matched to a gene: 12. CDR3: CAINNGGQANTEAFF. CDR3 coding DNA: TGCGCCATCAATAACGGTGGACAGGCGAACACTGAAGCTTTCTTT.